The rows below give T cell receptor beta chains drawn from one sample of a study of cytomegalovirus exposure and HLA in healthy donors. Here immunoSEQ multiplex PCR was the method, and the copy in TCRdb shows in-frame clones only, minus some. The sample holds around 120,000 clones; 85% to 90% are singletons and the top ten take under 6.5%. Sequencing was performed on PBMCs. The receptors were gathered from a woman aged 18-29 years in good health and CMV-seropositive. Each CDR3 is given with its conserved first and last residue. A D gene is named only where the DNA matches it firmly. Rows may omit the clone size; those that give it use once, few, many or a size class.

D | length | J | size | V | DNA | CDR3
TRBD1 | 16 | TRBJ2-5 | - | TRBV11-3 | TGTGCCAGCAGCCGACGGACAGGGGGGAGTCAAGAGACCCAGTACTTC | CASSRRTGGSQETQYF
TRBD2 | 15 | TRBJ2-2 | - | TRBV18 | TGTGCCAGCTCACCACTAGCGGGGTACACCGGGGAGCTGTTTTTT | CASSPLAGYTGELFF
TRBD1 | 15 | TRBJ2-7 | - | TRBV6-5 | TGTGCCAGCAGTTTTACCGGACAGGGGAGATACGAGCAGTACTTC | CASSFTGQGRYEQYF
TRBD2 | 16 | TRBJ2-2 | - | TRBV7-6 | TGTGCCAGCAGCGCTCGACTAGCAGGGAACACCGGGGAGCTGTTTTTT | CASSARLAGNTGELFF
- | 12 | TRBJ2-2 | few | TRBV7-2 | TGTGCCAGCAGCTCTCCGGCCGGGGAGCTGTTTTTT | CASSSPAGELFF
- | 13 | TRBJ1-5 | - | TRBV27 | TGTGCCAGCAGTTTTTCGGGCAATCAGCCCCAGCATTTT | CASSFSGNQPQHF
- | 13 | TRBJ1-1 | - | TRBV19 | TGTGCCAGTAGAAGGACACACCCACCTGAAGCTTTCTTT | CASRRTHPPEAFF
- | 14 | TRBJ1-4 | - | TRBV6-6 | TGTGCCAGCAACTTACAGGGAACTAATGAAAAACTGTTTTTT | CASNLQGTNEKLFF
- | 15 | TRBJ2-1 | - | TRBV5-4 | TGTGCCAGCAGCTTGGGCGGGGGCCAACACGATGAGCAGTTCTTC | CASSLGGGQHDEQFF
TRBD1 | 14 | TRBJ2-7 | - | TRBV5-1 | TGCGCCAGCAGCTTGCAGGACAGGGGCTACGAGCAGTACTTC | CASSLQDRGYEQYF
TRBD1 | 14 | TRBJ1-1 | - | TRBV28 | TGTGCCAGCAGTTTGCCGACAGGGCTGTCTGAAGCTTTCTTT | CASSLPTGLSEAFF
- | 14 | TRBJ2-1 | - | TRBV14 | TGTGCCAGCAGCAGACAGGAGGCGTACAATGAGCAGTTCTTC | CASSRQEAYNEQFF
- | 13 | TRBJ1-3 | - | TRBV12-5 | TGTGCTAGTGGTTTGGCGTCTGGAAACACCATATATTTT | CASGLASGNTIYF
TRBD2 | 14 | TRBJ2-7 | - | TRBV11-2 | TGTGCCAGCAGTCCGACTAGCGGGAGGGCCGGGCCGTACTTC | CASSPTSGRAGPYF
TRBD2 | 13 | TRBJ2-1 | - | TRBV5-1 | TGCGCCAGCGGGGCGGGGGGGCCTAGTGAGCAGTTCTTC | CASGAGGPSEQFF
- | 16 | TRBJ1-1 | - | TRBV30 | TGTGCCTGGAGTGTACTTGACGTGGTCCGGGACACTGAAGCTTTCTTT | CAWSVLDVVRDTEAFF
- | 11 | TRBJ1-1 | - | TRBV20-1 | TGCAGTGCCACTCGGTTCACTGAAGCTTTCTTT | CSATRFTEAFF
TRBD2 | 19 | TRBJ2-1 | - | TRBV7-9 | TGTGCCAGCAGTCGAGGACTAGCGGGAGAGAGGACAAGGAAAGCTGAGCAGTTCTTC | CASSRGLAGERTRKAEQFF
- | 14 | TRBJ1-1 | - | TRBV14 | TGTGCCAGCAGCCGCCGACACCAGAACACTGAAGCTTTCTTT | CASSRRHQNTEAFF
TRBD2 | 15 | TRBJ2-7 | - | TRBV19 | TGTGCCAGTAGTAGATCTAGCGGGAGGATCTACGAGCAGTACTTC | CASSRSSGRIYEQYF
TRBD1 | 15 | TRBJ2-3 | - | TRBV7-2 | TGTGCCAGCAGCGGTACCGGGACAGCAGGAGATACGCAGTATTTT | CASSGTGTAGDTQYF
- | 16 | TRBJ1-5 | - | TRBV12-5 | TGTGCTAGTGGCCCCCGGGGGGCCGGTAGTAATCAGCCCCAGCATTTT | CASGPRGAGSNQPQHF
TRBD2 | 17 | TRBJ2-1 | - | TRBV30 | TGTGCCTGGAGTCCTATCCCGACTAGCGGGAGAAGTAATGAGCAGTTCTTC | CAWSPIPTSGRSNEQFF
TRBD1 | 16 | TRBJ1-5 | - | TRBV27 | TGTGCCAGCAGTTTATCTGTGGACAGGGTCCGGCAGCCCCAGCATTTT | CASSLSVDRVRQPQHF
- | 12 | TRBJ2-3 | - | TRBV29-1 | TGCAGCGTGGTACAGGGTCCAGATACGCAGTATTTT | CSVVQGPDTQYF
TRBD1 | 14 | TRBJ1-5 | - | TRBV6-5 | TGTGCCAGCAAGGGACAGGGGGCAGGAAAGGCCCAGCATTTT | CASKGQGAGKAQHF
TRBD1 | 16 | TRBJ2-3 | - | TRBV9 | TGTGCCAGCAGCGCCAGACAGGGGGCGGAAGCAGATACGCAGTATTTT | CASSARQGAEADTQYF
TRBD2 | 15 | TRBJ2-7 | - | TRBV5-6 | TGTGCCAGCAGCTTTTCTTGGGAGGGCTCCTACGAGCAGTACTTC | CASSFSWEGSYEQYF
TRBD1 | 14 | TRBJ1-1 | - | TRBV5-1 | TGCGCCAGCAGCCGAGAGGGGGCGCGCACTGAAGCTTTCTTT | CASSREGARTEAFF
TRBD2 | 15 | TRBJ2-6 | - | TRBV6-1 | TGTGCCAGCAGTGAAGCGCGTCCCAAGGGAGGGGTCCTGACTTTC | CASSEARPKGGVLTF
- | 12 | TRBJ2-7 | - | TRBV5-1 | TGCGCCAGCAGCACAGGATACTACGAGCAGTACTTC | CASSTGYYEQYF
TRBD1 | 17 | TRBJ2-7 | - | TRBV7-2 | TGTGCCAGCAGCTTTACATCATGGACAGGGAGGTCCTACGAGCAGTACTTC | CASSFTSWTGRSYEQYF
- | 13 | TRBJ1-5 | many | TRBV6-1 | TGTGCCAGCAGATACAATAGCAATCAGCCCCAGCATTTT | CASRYNSNQPQHF
- | 15 | TRBJ1-5 | - | TRBV6-1 | TGTGCCAGCAGTGAAGCGGGGAGGATAGGGAAGCCCCAGCATTTT | CASSEAGRIGKPQHF
TRBD1 | 15 | TRBJ2-3 | once | TRBV28 | TGTGCCAGCAGTTTAGGCAGGGGGTATACAGATACGCAGTATTTT | CASSLGRGYTDTQYF
- | 13 | TRBJ1-2 | - | TRBV15 | TGTGCCACTAGGACAGACGCTAACTATGGCTACACCTTC | CATRTDANYGYTF
- | 15 | TRBJ2-2 | - | TRBV7-9 | TGTGCCAGCAGCTTCGGTAGCGCATGGACCGGGGAGCTGTTTTTT | CASSFGSAWTGELFF
TRBD1 | 15 | TRBJ1-5 | few | TRBV30 | TGTGCCTGGCCCACCGGGACAGATAGCAATCAGCCCCAGCATTTT | CAWPTGTDSNQPQHF
TRBD1 | 16 | TRBJ1-3 | few | TRBV4-3 | TGCGCCAGCAGCCAAGAGGACAGGGGAGGTGGAAACACCATATATTTT | CASSQEDRGGGNTIYF
- | 13 | TRBJ1-1 | - | TRBV6-4 | TGTGCCAGCAGCGCCACAGCGAACACTGAAGCTTTCTTT | CASSATANTEAFF
- | 12 | TRBJ1-1 | - | TRBV9 | TGTGCCAGCAGCGTCGAGGAGGCTGAAGCTTTCTTT | CASSVEEAEAFF
- | 14 | TRBJ1-5 | - | TRBV7-9 | TGTGCCAGCAGCTTGAACTCTGGCCGGGAGCCCCAGCATTTT | CASSLNSGREPQHF
TRBD1 | 15 | TRBJ2-1 | - | TRBV6-5 | TGTGCCAGCACGGGGACAGCGAGCTCCTACAATGAGCAGTTCTTC | CASTGTASSYNEQFF
- | 14 | TRBJ1-1 | - | TRBV18 | TGTGCCAGCTCACCAAACAGCATGAACACTGAAGCTTTCTTT | CASSPNSMNTEAFF
TRBD1 | 17 | TRBJ2-3 | - | TRBV7-7 | TGTGCTAGCAGCTCCGGACAGGGGGCCCCGGAGACAGATACGCAGTATTTT | CASSSGQGAPETDTQYF
- | 13 | TRBJ1-2 | - | TRBV11-2 | TGTGCCAGCACCTCAGGAGGGAACTATGGCTACACCTTC | CASTSGGNYGYTF
- | 17 | TRBJ1-6 | - | TRBV11-2 | TGTGCCAGCAGCCGGGGGGGGGTAAGAGTCTATAATTCACCCCTCCACTTT | CASSRGGVRVYNSPLHF
- | 15 | TRBJ1-4 | - | TRBV7-6 | TGTGCCAGCAGCTTAGAGGCAGGGATAAATGAAAAACTGTTTTTT | CASSLEAGINEKLFF
- | 15 | TRBJ1-1 | - | TRBV7-9 | TGTGCCAGCAGCCTACTCCAGGACTTCAACACTGAAGCTTTCTTT | CASSLLQDFNTEAFF
TRBD1 | 17 | TRBJ2-5 | - | TRBV4-1 | TGCGCCAGCAGCCGCTCCGTTGGGACAGGCCCACAAGAGACCCAGTACTTC | CASSRSVGTGPQETQYF
TRBD2 | 16 | TRBJ2-2 | - | TRBV7-9 | TGTGCCAGCAGCTTTAGCGGGGGGGCCGGCACCGGGGAGCTGTTTTTT | CASSFSGGAGTGELFF
- | 16 | TRBJ2-2 | - | TRBV7-6 | TGTGCCAGCAGCTCGATTACAGGGTCGAACACCGGGGAGCTGTTTTTT | CASSSITGSNTGELFF
- | 14 | TRBJ2-2 | - | TRBV10-3 | TGTGCCATCAGTGATGGTCTTAAGGGGGGGGAGCTGTTTTTT | CAISDGLKGGELFF
- | 15 | TRBJ2-1 | - | TRBV7-8 | TGTGCCAGCAGCTTAGGGACAGCCGATTACAATGAGCAGTTCTTC | CASSLGTADYNEQFF
TRBD1 | 15 | TRBJ1-2 | - | TRBV15 | TGTGCCACCCGGACCCGGGGGACAGGGGGCAATGGCTACACCTTC | CATRTRGTGGNGYTF
TRBD1 | 12 | TRBJ1-2 | - | TRBV29-1 | TGCAGCGTGATTGGGGACAGCTATGGCTACACCTTC | CSVIGDSYGYTF
TRBD2 | 14 | TRBJ2-7 | - | TRBV6-6 | TGTGCCAGCAGTCCCGGGGCGGGAGGGTACGAGCAGTACTTC | CASSPGAGGYEQYF
- | 13 | TRBJ1-1 | - | TRBV7-3 | TGTGCCAGCAGCCCCCGGGAGGGTACCGAAGCTTTCTTT | CASSPREGTEAFF
TRBD1 | 16 | TRBJ1-2 | - | TRBV4-1 | TGCGCCAGCAGCCAAGGGATAACAGGGGTTGGGTATGGCTACACCTTC | CASSQGITGVGYGYTF